The 19 T cell receptor beta chains below come from one sample, sequenced in a study of blood T cells in healthy people across ages (dated by TCRdb to the mid-2010s). The library was built by means of 5' RACE. A second PCR of about 6 to 11 cycles was performed with a sample-barcoded 5' primer and a J-beta primer mix. The public reads were run again by TCRdb, first through fastp at Q25 and then through MiXCR, and only productive beta chains were kept. Here each entry gathers all rows of one CDR3 protein and keeps the most common genes and DNA. For this sample the table gives approximately 1,700,000 distinct CDR3 sequences, of which about 39% were detected only once. 20% to 25% of the sample is held by the ten biggest clonotypes. The sequenced sample was blood. The source of these receptors is a human donor in good health.

Note on this clonotype: The CDR3 carries no conserved terminal phenylalanine or tryptophan, so it likely arises from a read error. This chain links TRBV12-3 or TRBV12-4 with TRBJ2-5, with D perhaps TRBD1 or TRBD2 (5 bases each). The CDR3 has 14 amino acids. CDR3 sequence reads: CASSLGGKGEAQYS. The CDR3, as DNA: TGTGCCAGCAGTTTAGGGGGGAAAGGAGAGGCCCAGTACTCC.

The sample holds a few counts of this clonotype. The CDR3 DNA sequence: TGTGCCACCAGCAGAGATACCCCGGGGCAGCCCCAGCATTTT. It specifies CATSRDTPGQPQHF. This chain uses TRBV15 with TRBJ1-5; D remains unclear. Germline V CDR1 and CDR2: LNHNV, YYDKDF (reference sequence). Trimming left V 0 bases short and J 7 bases short, with 10 bases between. CDR3 length: 14 amino acids.

V gene TRBV3-1 combines with J gene TRBJ2-3; 7 bases are shared with TRBD2. CDR1 is LGHDT and CDR2 is YNNKEL in the germline V gene (reference sequence). V shed 1 base, J shed 1 base, and the junction held 2 bases outside the gene matches. This CDR3 contains 15 residues. Written as DNA, the CDR3 is TGTGCCAGCAGCCAAGCGGGGAGGGGCACAGATACGCAGTATTTT. It translates to CASSQAGRGTDTQYF.

This clonotype was observed a few times. The genes are TRBV5-6 and TRBJ2-7, with 9 bases aligning to TRBD1. The CDR3 runs 14 residues. Germline loops: CDR1 SGHDT, CDR2 YYEEEE. After removal of 4 bases from V and 7 bases from J, the junction contained 9 bases not matched to a gene. DNA for the CDR3: TGTGCCAGCAGCAAGGGACAGGGACGATGGGAGCAGTACTTC. Translating it yields CASSKGQGRWEQYF.

The chain uses TRBV6-1 and TRBJ2-4; possibly TRBD1 or TRBD2 for D (5 bases each). The end of the DNA fits TRBJ2-7 better, so the J call may be wrong. Germline V gene data show CDR1 as MNHNS and CDR2 as SASEGT. The CDR3 spans 17 residues. CDR3 in amino acids: CASSERAGTLPSYEQYF. Written as DNA, the CDR3 is TGTGCCAGCAGCGAAAGGGCCGGGACCCTTCCCTCCTACGAGCAGTACTTC.

V gene TRBV29-1 combines with J gene TRBJ2-3; 7 bases fit TRBD1. Looked up from germline, CDR1 is SQVTM and CDR2 is ANQGSEA. V dropped 8 bases and J dropped 6; count of bases not matched to a gene: 11. The CDR3 extends over 13 amino acids. In DNA, the CDR3 is TGCAGCCTCAGAAGGGGGCAAGGGGATACGCAGTATTTT. This translates into CSLRRGQGDTQYF.

In this sample, this clonotype turned up a few times. The DNA for the CDR3 is TGCAGTGCCGCCAACCTCCAATTCTACACCTTC. It is translated as CSAANLQFYTF. The chain uses TRBV20-1 and TRBJ1-2; D is ambiguous. Germline CDR1 and CDR2: DFQATT and SNEGSKA (reference sequence). Trimming shortened V by 6 bases and J by 10 bases, and 15 bases separated the two germline ends. The CDR3 spans 11 residues.

The chain combines TRBV7-2 with TRBJ2-7; no reliable D call. The germline V gene encodes CDR1 SGHTA and CDR2 FQGNSA. The V and J ends lost 6 bases and 0 bases respectively, with 9 bases between them. The CDR3 runs 13 residues. The DNA for the CDR3 is TGTGCCAGCAGAAACTCAAACTCCTACGAGCAGTACTTC. Amino acids: CASRNSNSYEQYF.

V is TRBV12-3 or TRBV12-4 and J is TRBJ2-5; TRBD1 might be the D (6 bases). TRBJ2-7 explains the end of the DNA better; the J call may be wrong. This CDR3 is built from 14 residues. CDR3 in DNA: TGTGCCAGCAGTTTAGCGCGTCGGACAGCCGAGCAGTACTTC. Translation gives CASSLARRTAEQYF.

The chain has TRBV28 and TRBJ2-7; 8 nucleotides align to TRBD1. Germline-derived CDR1 and CDR2 are MDHEN and SYDVKM. With V trimmed by 4 bases and J by 2 bases, 7 bases remained unmatched. This CDR3 is built from 15 residues. The CDR3 protein is CASSYVTGVAYEQYF. The CDR3 bases are TGTGCCAGCAGTTACGTGACAGGGGTAGCCTACGAGCAGTACTTC.

The J gene is TRBJ2-7, the V gene TRBV12-3 or TRBV12-4; TRBD1 might be the D (5 bases). The end of the DNA fits TRBJ2-5 better, so the J call may be wrong. CDR3 length: 14 amino acids. In nucleotides, the CDR3 is TGTGCCAGCACCACCACAGGCCGCCAAGAGACCCAGTACTTC. This gives the protein CASTTTGRQETQYF.

This clonotype was detected a few times. The chain links TRBV29-1 to TRBJ1-2; 8 nucleotides line up with TRBD1. Losses at the gene ends were 4 bases for V and 8 bases for J; bases not matched to a gene: 6. Germline-derived CDR1 and CDR2 are SQVTM and ANQGSEA. The CDR3 has 12 residues. The CDR3 region has the DNA TGCAGCGTTGTGCCAGGGGGCCTGGGCTACACCTTC. This sequence encodes CSVVPGGLGYTF.

This clonotype has more than one count but fewer than ten. V and J are TRBV20-1 and TRBJ2-3; 11 nucleotides line up with TRBD2. CDR3 length: 12 residues. V was pared by 6 bases and J by 14 bases, with 10 bases of the junction left unmatched. Germline CDR1 reads DFQATT; CDR2 reads SNEGSKA (reference sequence). The CDR3 spells CSARGLAGTRYF. As DNA, the CDR3 is TGCAGTGCCCGAGGACTAGCGGGTACTCGGTATTTT.

CDR3 sequence: CATSDSGRLGHKAFF. In DNA form, the CDR3 reads TGTGCCACCAGTGATTCGGGACGTTTAGGCCACAAAGCTTTCTTT. This chain links TRBV24-1 with TRBJ1-1, with TRBD1 as a possible D gene (5 bases). The ends were cut back, 2 bases at V and 9 bases at J, with 18 bases in the middle. Germline CDR1 reads KGHDR; CDR2 reads SFDVKD. CDR3 size: 15 residues.

In nucleotides, the CDR3 is TGCAGTGCTACCGACAGTGGGGGTTACAATGAGCAGTTCTTC. Translating gives CSATDSGGYNEQFF. The chain combines TRBV20-1 with TRBJ2-1; either TRBD1 or TRBD2 may supply D (5 bases each). The germline CDR1 and CDR2 sequences are DFQATT and SNEGSKA (reference sequence). The germline V and J ends were trimmed by 4 bases and 4 bases, with 14 bases remaining between them. The CDR3 totals 14 residues.

Turning to this clonotype: At one of its ends the junction is not consistent with the germline gene, which may arise from a read error. The V gene is TRBV7-2, the J gene TRBJ2-4; 11 nucleotides align to TRBD2. The germline V gene has CDR1 SGHTA and CDR2 FQGNSA. This CDR3 is built from 15 residues. The CDR3 nucleotides are TGTGCCAGCAGCTTAGCGACTAGCGGGAAAACCATTCAGTACTTC. Translation: CASSLATSGKTIQYF.

This clonotype was detected only a few times. The chain combines TRBV5-1 with TRBJ1-2, with D tentatively TRBD1 (6 bases). The CDR3 loop spans 14 amino acids. Looked up from germline, CDR1 is SGHRS and CDR2 is YFSETQ. V lost 0 bases, J lost 4 bases, and 10 bases lay in between. The CDR3 coding sequence is TGCGCCAGCAGCTTGGGTACAGGGCGCTATGGCTACACCTTC. Amino acids: CASSLGTGRYGYTF. The complete variable domain, with remaining parts taken from reference TRBV5-1 and TRBJ1-2, reads KAGVTQTPRYLIKTRGQQVTLSCSPISGHRSVSWYQQTPGQGLQFLFEYFSETQRNKGNFPGRFSGRQFSNSRSEMNVSTLELGDSALYLCASSLGTGRYGYTFGSGTRLTVV.

This clonotype occurred a few times. The V call is TRBV28, the J call TRBJ1-2, with 9 positions matching TRBD1. After removal of 4 bases from V and 8 bases from J, the junction contained 5 bases not matched to a gene. CDR3 length equals 13 residues. Germline V gene lookup returns CDR1 MDHEN and CDR2 SYDVKM. CDR3 amino acids: CASSSGTGRGYTF. The DNA for the CDR3 is TGTGCCAGCAGTTCTGGGACAGGGCGAGGCTACACCTTC.

This clonotype came up a few times. The rearrangement uses TRBV29-1 and TRBJ1-2; 7 positions agree with TRBD1. The CDR3 has 12 amino acids. The J segment lost 6 bases and the V segment lost 4 bases, leaving 5 bases of the junction unmatched. Germline assignment: CDR1 SQVTM and CDR2 ANQGSEA. Written as DNA, the CDR3 is TGCAGCGTTGGCTACGGGACAGATGGCTACACCTTC. As protein: CSVGYGTDGYTF.